This T cell receptor beta chain was recorded in a study of a mutant IDH1 vaccine in newly diagnosed glioma. Concerning this clone: Its specificity is unknown.

Germline V lookup: CDR1 MDHEN, CDR2 SYDVKM. This CDR3 is 11 amino acids long. J was trimmed by 6 bases and V by 8 bases; bases with no gene match: 4. This sample's time point: week 35, safety follow-up. The investigators gave 300 ug of mutant IDH1 20-mer peptide in each vaccine dose, together with topical imiquimod. Assay: immunoSEQ multiplex PCR; the TCRdb copy retains only in-frame clones and omits some. The table records around 54,000 clones, roughly nine tenths of them present only once. The material was PBMCs, obtained from a glioma patient whose treatment included an IDH1 peptide vaccine. The clonotype comes from a middle-aged man with glioma. This chain links TRBV28 with TRBJ2-7; 7 nucleotides align to TRBD2. The chain's CDR3 is CASLGGLEQYF. CDR3 nucleotide sequence: TGTGCCAGCCTGGGAGGGCTCGAGCAGTACTTC.